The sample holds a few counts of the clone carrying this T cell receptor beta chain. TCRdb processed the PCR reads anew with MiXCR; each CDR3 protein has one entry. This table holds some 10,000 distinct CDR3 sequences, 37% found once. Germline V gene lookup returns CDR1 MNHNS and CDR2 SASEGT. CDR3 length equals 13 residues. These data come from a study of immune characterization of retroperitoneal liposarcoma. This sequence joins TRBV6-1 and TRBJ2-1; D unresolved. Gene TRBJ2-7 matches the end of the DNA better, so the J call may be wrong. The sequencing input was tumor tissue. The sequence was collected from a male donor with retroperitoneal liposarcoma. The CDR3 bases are TGTGCCAGCAGTTATGGGCAAACCTACGAGCAGTACTTC. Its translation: CASSYGQTYEQYF.